These 10 T cell receptor beta chains originate from one sample sequenced in a study of control samples from healthy donors and cancer patients. TCRdb's table, derived via immunoSEQ multiplex PCR, lists solely in-frame clones and lacks some. The sample gives some 150,000 clones, around 96% of which show up once; about 5% is in the top ten. The specimen sequenced was blood. These receptors originate from a man in his forties in good health.

V is TRBV9 and J is TRBJ2-5; D may be TRBD1 or TRBD2 (6 bases each). CDR1 and CDR2 from the germline V gene are SGDLS and YYNGEE. Trimming took off 0 bases at V and 5 bases at J, with 11 bases between the two ends. The CDR3 is 14 amino acids. CDR3: CASSVAQGGETQYF. CDR3 sequence (DNA): TGTGCCAGCAGCGTAGCACAGGGAGGCGAGACCCAGTACTTC. Based on the CDR3 plus reference TRBV9 and TRBJ2-5, the full variable domain is DSGVTQTPKHLITATGQRVTLRCSPRSGDLSVYWYQQSLDQGLQFLIQYYNGEERAKGNILERFSAQQFPDLHSELNLSSLELGDSALYFCASSVAQGGETQYFGPGTRLLVL.

This clone was recorded only once. The gene calls are TRBV19 and TRBJ1-1, with D tentatively TRBD1 (5 bases). Germline V CDR1 and CDR2: LNHDA, SQIVND (reference sequence). V was trimmed by 7 bases and J by 5 bases, leaving 14 bases between them. The CDR3 covers 13 residues. CDR3 in DNA: TGTGCCAGTACGATAGGTAGGGGAACTGAAGCTTTCTTT. It encodes CASTIGRGTEAFF.

The chain links TRBV5-1 to TRBJ2-1, with D perhaps matching TRBD2 (6 bases). The CDR3 is 14 amino acids. Trimming took 2 bases from V and 5 from J, leaving 11 bases between them. Per germline, CDR1 SGHRS and CDR2 YFSETQ. The CDR3, as DNA: TGCGCCAGCAGCTTAGCGGGCCCGGACAATGAGCAGTTCTTC. It encodes CASSLAGPDNEQFF.

The V gene is TRBV7-2, the J gene TRBJ2-3; unclear D gene. This CDR3 spans 14 amino acids. V lost 10 bases, J lost 2 bases, and 16 bases lay in between. Germline-derived CDR1 and CDR2 are SGHTA and FQGNSA. The CDR3 here is CATARGLDTDTQYF. In DNA, the CDR3 is TGTGCCACCGCGCGAGGCTTGGACACAGATACGCAGTATTTT.

As concerns this clone: Other DNA variants within this sample encode the same CDR3. V usage is TRBV19 and J usage is TRBJ1-5; no reliable D call. This CDR3 comprises 12 residues. CDR1 and CDR2 (germline): LNHDA, SQIVND (reference sequence). Trimming left V 1 base short and J 6 bases short, with 4 bases between. Here the CDR3 DNA reads TGTGCCAGTAGTATAGGGTTTCAGCCCCAGCATTTT. It codes for CASSIGFQPQHF.

For the CDR3, the DNA is TGCGCCAGCAGCCTTGGACAGGGGGCCAACACCATATATTTT. Amino acid sequence: CASSLGQGANTIYF. The V gene is TRBV5-1, the J gene TRBJ1-3; 11 bases are shared with TRBD1. The V gene's germline CDR1 is SGHRS and CDR2 YFSETQ. This CDR3 is built from 14 residues. V was pared by 4 bases and J by 7 bases, with 4 bases of the junction left unmatched.

The chain joins TRBV27 to TRBJ2-7, with TRBD2 as a possible D gene (6 bases). Trimming pared 5 bases from V and 3 bases from J, leaving 17 bases between. CDR3 length equals 15 residues. CDR1 MNHEY and CDR2 SMNVEV come from the germline V gene (reference sequence). CDR3 amino acids: CASSPSGTPFYEQYF. The CDR3 coding sequence is TGTGCCAGCAGTCCCTCAGGGACTCCTTTCTACGAGCAGTACTTC.

V is TRBV19 and J is TRBJ2-2; a weak D match, TRBD2 (5 bases). The V gene's germline CDR1 is LNHDA and CDR2 SQIVND (reference sequence). Trimming pared 10 bases from V and 4 bases from J, leaving 13 bases between. This CDR3 region has 13 residues. The DNA for the CDR3 is TGTGCCACTCGAGGGTCGTCCACCGGGGAGCTGTTTTTT. As protein: CATRGSSTGELFF.

As to this clone: The identical CDR3 is also encoded by other nucleotide sequences in the sample. This chain joins TRBV5-1 and TRBJ2-5; 7 bases agree with TRBD1. Germline loops: CDR1 SGHRS, CDR2 YFSETQ. The junction had 4 bases not matched to a gene; V was cut back by 0 bases and J by 5 bases. The CDR3 sequence is 14 residues long. In DNA, the CDR3 is TGCGCCAGCAGCTTGGCGGCACAGGGGGAGACCCAGTACTTC. Encoded protein: CASSLAAQGETQYF.

The rearrangement uses TRBV10-3 and TRBJ1-2, with D possibly TRBD1 on 5 matching bases. Germline V gene lookup returns CDR1 ENHRY and CDR2 SYGVKD. Trimming pared 3 bases from V and 5 bases from J, leaving 13 bases between. This CDR3 spans 14 amino acids. CDR3 residues: CAISDDGAPYGYTF. CDR3 DNA sequence: TGTGCCATCAGTGACGATGGGGCGCCTTATGGCTACACCTTC.